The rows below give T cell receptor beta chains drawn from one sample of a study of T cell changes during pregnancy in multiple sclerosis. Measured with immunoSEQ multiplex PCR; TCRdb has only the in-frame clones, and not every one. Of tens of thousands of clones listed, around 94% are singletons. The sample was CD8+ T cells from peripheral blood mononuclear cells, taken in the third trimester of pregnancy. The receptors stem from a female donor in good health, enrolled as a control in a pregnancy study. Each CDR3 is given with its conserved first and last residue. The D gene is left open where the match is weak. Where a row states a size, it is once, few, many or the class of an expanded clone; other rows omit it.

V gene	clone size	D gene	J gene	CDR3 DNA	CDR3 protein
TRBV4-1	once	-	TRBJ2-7	TGCGCCAGCAGCCAAGATGAGGGTTCTAAAGAGCAGTACTTC	CASSQDEGSKEQYF
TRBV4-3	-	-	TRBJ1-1	TGCGCCAGCAGCCAAGATTCGGGGAACACTGAAGCTTTCTTT	CASSQDSGNTEAFF
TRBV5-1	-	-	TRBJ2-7	TGCGCCAGCAGCCCCGTATCCTCCTACGAGCAGTACTTC	CASSPVSSYEQYF
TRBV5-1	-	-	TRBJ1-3	TGCGCCAGCAGCTACGACTCCGGCTCTGGAAACACCATATATTTT	CASSYDSGSGNTIYF
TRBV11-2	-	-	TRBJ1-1	TGTGCCAGCAGCTTAGATGTTGACGAGGGCGGACGATTTGAAGCTTTCTTT	CASSLDVDEGGRFEAFF
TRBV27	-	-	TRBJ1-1	TGTGCCAGCAGATCGGGGGGCGACACTGAAGCTTTCTTT	CASRSGGDTEAFF
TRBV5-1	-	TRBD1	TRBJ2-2	TGCGCCAGCAGAAAACAGGGGGACACCGGGGAGCTGTTTTTT	CASRKQGDTGELFF
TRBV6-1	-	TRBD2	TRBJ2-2	TGTGCCAGCAGTGGTACTAGCGGGGGGGCCGTCGGGGAGCTGTTTTTT	CASSGTSGGAVGELFF
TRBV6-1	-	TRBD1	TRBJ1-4	TGTGCCACCCTAGGACAGGGAGAATCGGGTGCGGCGTTTTTT	CATLGQGESGAAFF
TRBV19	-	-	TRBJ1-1	TGTGCCAGTAGTATAGCCCAGAGACATGAAGCTTTCTTT	CASSIAQRHEAFF
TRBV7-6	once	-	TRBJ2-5	TGTGCCAGCAGCCTTCTTCCGGGGGTCATCAAAGAGACCCAGTACTTC	CASSLLPGVIKETQYF
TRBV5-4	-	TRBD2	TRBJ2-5	TGTGCCAGCAGCGTGAAAGGCGGGGGTGATGAGACCCAGTACTTC	CASSVKGGGDETQYF
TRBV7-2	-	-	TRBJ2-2	TGTGCCAGCAGCCTACCGGTGACTAGGGTAGGGGAGCTGTTTTTT	CASSLPVTRVGELFF
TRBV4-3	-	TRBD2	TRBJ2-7	TGCGCCAGCAGCCAAGATAGCCTAGCGGGGAACGAGCAGTACTTC	CASSQDSLAGNEQYF
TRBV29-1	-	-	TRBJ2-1	TGCAGCCCAGGGACTGCCAACAATGAGCAGTTCTTC	CSPGTANNEQFF
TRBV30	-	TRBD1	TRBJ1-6	TGTGCCTCCTATGGGATGCAGGGGGCGTCCTATAATTCACCCCTCCACTTT	CASYGMQGASYNSPLHF
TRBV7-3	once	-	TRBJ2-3	TGTGCCAGCAGCTTAGACTCTAGCACAGATACGCAGTATTTT	CASSLDSSTDTQYF
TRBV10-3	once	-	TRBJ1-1	TGTGCCATCAAATTACAGGGGAACACTGAAGCTTTCTTT	CAIKLQGNTEAFF
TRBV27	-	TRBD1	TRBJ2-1	TGTGCCAGCAGACTCCAGGGGGCCGGGCAGTTCTTC	CASRLQGAGQFF
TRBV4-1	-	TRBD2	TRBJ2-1	TGCGCCAGCAGCCCCGGGGGGAGTGAGCAGTTCTTC	CASSPGGSEQFF
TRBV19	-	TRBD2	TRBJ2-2	TGTGCCAGTAGTATAGGTACCGCGGGGGGGCAAGGAACCGGGGAGCTGTTTTTT	CASSIGTAGGQGTGELFF
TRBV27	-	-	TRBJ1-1	TGTGCCAGCAGTTCACAGGGAGTCTCTGAAGCTTTCTTT	CASSSQGVSEAFF
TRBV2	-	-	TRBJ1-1	TGTGCCAGCAGTGATATACAGGCTCTGAACACTGAAGCTTTCTTT	CASSDIQALNTEAFF
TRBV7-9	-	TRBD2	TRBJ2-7	TGTGCCAGCAGCCTCTTAGGTAGCGGGGGACCAACCTACGAGCAGTACTTC	CASSLLGSGGPTYEQYF
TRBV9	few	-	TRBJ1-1	TGTGCCAGCAGCGTAGCAGGTGGTGTGCGCACTGAAGCTTTCTTT	CASSVAGGVRTEAFF
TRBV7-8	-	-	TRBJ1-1	TGTGCCAGCAGCTTAGGAGGTACTGGAGCTTTCTTT	CASSLGGTGAFF
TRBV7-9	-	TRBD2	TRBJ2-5	TGTGCCAGCAGCTTGCTAGCGGGCGGAAGAGAGACCCAGTACTTC	CASSLLAGGRETQYF
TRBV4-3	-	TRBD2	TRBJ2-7	TGCGCCAGCAGCCAAGATCTGACTAGCGATACCTACGAGCAGTACTTC	CASSQDLTSDTYEQYF
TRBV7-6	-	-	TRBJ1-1	TGTGCCAGCAGCTCATACTACGACAGAGACACTGAAGCTTTCTTT	CASSSYYDRDTEAFF
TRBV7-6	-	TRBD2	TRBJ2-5	TGTGCCAGCAGCGCAGCGGGGGAGACCCAGTACTTC	CASSAAGETQYF
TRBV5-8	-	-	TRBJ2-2	TGTGCCAGCAGCTCTGGGGAGTACACCGGGGAGCTGTTTTTT	CASSSGEYTGELFF
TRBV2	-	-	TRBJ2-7	TGTGCCAGCAGTTTTGACAGGGGACTATCCTACGAGCAGTACTTC	CASSFDRGLSYEQYF
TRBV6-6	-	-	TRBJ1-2	TGTGCCAGCAGTTATGTATCCAGGAACTATGGCTACACCTTC	CASSYVSRNYGYTF
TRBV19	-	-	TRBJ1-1	TGTGCCAGTAGTATAGATGGGTCAGGGTTGGCCACTGAAGCTTTCTTT	CASSIDGSGLATEAFF
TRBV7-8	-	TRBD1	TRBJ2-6	TGTGCCAGCAGCGGGGGGACAGGGGGTTCGGGGGCCAACGTCCTGACTTTC	CASSGGTGGSGANVLTF
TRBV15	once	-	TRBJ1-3	TGTGCCACCAGCATGTTTCCCAGGTATACCTCTGGAAACACCATATATTTT	CATSMFPRYTSGNTIYF
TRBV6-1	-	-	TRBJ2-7	TGTGCCAGCATCAGCGGCAGGTCCGACGAGCAGTACTTC	CASISGRSDEQYF
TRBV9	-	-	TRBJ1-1	TGTGCCAGCAGCGTAGAGGGCGACAGTATGAACACTGAAGCTTTCTTT	CASSVEGDSMNTEAFF
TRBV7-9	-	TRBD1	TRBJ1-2	TGTGCCAGCAGCGCAGGGACAGGGGTCGGCTACACCTTC	CASSAGTGVGYTF
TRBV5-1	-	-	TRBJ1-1	TGCGCCAGCAGCTTAGGAGTGAACACTGAAGCTTTCTTT	CASSLGVNTEAFF
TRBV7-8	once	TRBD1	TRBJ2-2	TGTGCCAGCAGCTTTGATGGGACAGGGCTCCCCGGGGAGCTGTTTTTT	CASSFDGTGLPGELFF
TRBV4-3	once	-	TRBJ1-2	TGCGCCAGCAGCCAAACTCAGGGATTTTATGGCTACACCTTC	CASSQTQGFYGYTF
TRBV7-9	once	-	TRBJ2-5	TGTGCCAGCAGCTTAGGTAGTAACCAAGAGACCCAGTACTTC	CASSLGSNQETQYF
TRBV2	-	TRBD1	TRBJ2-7	TGTGCCAGCGTAGACAGGGGGGCGTACGAGCAGTACTTC	CASVDRGAYEQYF
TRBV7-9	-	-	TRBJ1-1	TGTGCCAGCAGCTCGTCAAGGCTGCGAGGCACTGAAGCTTTCTTT	CASSSSRLRGTEAFF
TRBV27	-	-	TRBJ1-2	TGTGCCACCGCGACAGGACAAAACTATGGCTACACCTTC	CATATGQNYGYTF
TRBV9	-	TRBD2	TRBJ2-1	TGTGCCAGCGGCCCTAGCGGGTCCCCTGGCCACAATGAGCAGTTCTTC	CASGPSGSPGHNEQFF
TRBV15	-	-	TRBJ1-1	TGTGCCACCAGCAGAGATCGTTCGGGGGGGACTGAAGCTTTCTTT	CATSRDRSGGTEAFF
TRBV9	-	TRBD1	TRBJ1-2	TGTGCCAGCAGCGCATCCGGGAACAGGGGGGATATAGAGGGCTACACCTTC	CASSASGNRGDIEGYTF
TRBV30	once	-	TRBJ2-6	TGTGCCTGGCGGAGGAGTGGGGCCAACGTCCTGACTTTC	CAWRRSGANVLTF
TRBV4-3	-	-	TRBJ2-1	TGCGCCAGCAGCCAAGGCCAGGGGATTTTGAATGAGCAGTTCTTC	CASSQGQGILNEQFF